The rows below give T cell receptor beta chains drawn from one sample of a study of cytomegalovirus exposure and HLA in healthy donors. Produced via immunoSEQ multiplex PCR; TCRdb's table is partial and in-frame only. The sample yields some 56,000 clones, approximately 90% seen once. Sequenced material: PBMCs. These receptors came from a man between 18 and 29 years old in good health and CMV-seronegative. Each CDR3 is given without its conserved first and last residue. Size tells how often a clone was seen (once, few, many) or the class of an expanded clone, and some rows leave it out.

>.|TRBV28
ASSPLAGNTGELF
>.|TRBV28
ASSGTSTNYGYT
>once|TRBV11-2
ASSLGRAQGTQY
>once|TRBV7-9
ASSSTPGQWAEAF
>.|TRBV18
ASSPLPGTSGRATDTQY
>.|TRBV28
ASSFGASDTGELF
>.|TRBV27
ASSLSTSGSTDTQY
>.|TRBV9
ASSVGLADTDTQY
>.|TRBV28
ATIPPGNNQPQH
>.|TRBV9
ASSVDPGQGHT
>.|TRBV28
ASSLYSGAGQEQY
>once|TRBV5-1
ASSLGTANYGYT
>.|TRBV5-1
ASSLEWHTGELF